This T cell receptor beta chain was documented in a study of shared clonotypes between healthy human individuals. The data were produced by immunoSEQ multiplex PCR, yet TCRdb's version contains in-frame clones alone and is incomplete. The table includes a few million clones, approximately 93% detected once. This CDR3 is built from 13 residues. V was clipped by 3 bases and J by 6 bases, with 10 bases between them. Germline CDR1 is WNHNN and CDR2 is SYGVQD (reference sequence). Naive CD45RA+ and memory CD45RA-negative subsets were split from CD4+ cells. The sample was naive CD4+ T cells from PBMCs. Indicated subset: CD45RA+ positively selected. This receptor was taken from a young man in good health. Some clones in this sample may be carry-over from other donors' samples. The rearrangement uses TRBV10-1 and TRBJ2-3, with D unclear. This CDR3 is CASSDPGRDTQYF. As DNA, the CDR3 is TGCGCCAGCAGTGACCCAGGTCGGGATACGCAGTATTTT.